What follows describes a single T cell receptor beta chain. This clone occurred a few times. Its antigen has not been determined. The record has no base qualities; no much larger clone is one base away. The germline V gene (reference sequence) provides CDR1 GTSNPN and CDR2 SVGIG. The CDR3 holds 17 amino acids from the cysteine to the phenylalanine. Only the CDR3 region is kept as DNA, spanning 51 bases read in frame from base 1. The junction shows trimming of 0 bases on V and 2 bases on J, plus 19 bases between the germline ends. Collaborating institutions collected whole blood in K2EDTA tubes following their own protocols. For TCRbeta analysis, collaborators shipped samples in one of three forms: frozen whole blood, isolated PBMCs, or DNA extracted from either of those sample types. The data stem from a study of blood T cell repertoires in COVID-19 (dated by TCRdb to between 2020 and 2021). Regarding the study in general: Samples covering the acute and convalescent phases of COVID-19 were provided by collaborators in the United States, Italy and Spain. The prospective study material was composed of cDNA or gDNA derived from T cells, B-cell-depleted T cells, or PBMCs. Subjects who had been exposed to COVID-19, were actively infected with it, or had recovered from it provided the deeply sampled blood TCRbeta repertoires that made up the dataset. A freely available public database, intended as a resource for researchers studying the immune response to SARS-CoV-2, is where the repertoires were released. The samples were drawn from the first 160 participants of the ongoing ImmuneRACE study and from about 1,200 subjects provided by 6 global collaborators. A de-identified subject ID, COVID-19 status, age in years and sex were almost always included in the sample metadata. HLA class I and class II types, where available, came from metadata supplied by the sample provider rather than from assay-based typing.

TCRbeta CDR3 regions were amplified from genomic DNA using the immunoSEQ Assay, a bias-controlled multiplex PCR. The authors processed their data as follows. The number of nucleated cells in each sample was estimated by amplification of reference gene primers within the assay. To quantify the absolute abundance of each unique TCRbeta CDR3 rearrangement, sequence reads were collapsed and filtered. For each sample, productive Simpson clonality was calculated as the square root of Simpson's diversity index across productive rearrangements. TCRdb stores this immuneACCESS table with in-frame sequences only. Part of the clones is absent; in the studies checked, under half of the shortfall reflects unresolved V genes, and no reason is known for the rest. The V and J calls and the clone size are those of that table, but D and trimming were determined from the DNA. This sample comprises approximately 200,000 clones, over 75% of them detected only once. In total, the top ten clones hold about 4.8% of the sample.

Study-wide conclusions, independent of this receptor: Clinical and demographic metadata were provided uncurated, with the amount varying by source and participant.

This receptor was obtained from a man aged 50 to 60 with acute or convalescent COVID-19. The chain is encoded by TRBV30 joined to TRBJ1-1; TRBD1 is possibly the D segment (5 matching bases). The sequenced sample was peripheral blood. The CDR3 region reads CAWSVPHSRGVNTEAFF. In nucleotides, the sequence is TGTGCCTGGAGTGTCCCCCACAGTCGGGGGGTAAACACTGAAGCTTTCTTT. With the rest looked up from the reference TRBV30 and TRBJ1-1 genes rather than sequenced, the full variable domain is SQTIHQWPATLVQPVGSPLSLECTVEGTSNPNLYWYRQAAGRGLQLLFYSVGIGQISSEVPQNLSASRPQDRQFILSSKKLLLSDSGFYLCAWSVPHSRGVNTEAFFGQGTRLTVV.